A single T cell receptor (beta chain) is shown here with its context. As yet, its antigen is unknown. The V end was cut by 5 bases, the J end by 3 bases, with 11 bases between. The CDR3 is 13 amino acids. The germline V gene has CDR1 LNHDA and CDR2 SQIVND (reference sequence). Generated by immunoSEQ multiplex PCR, the TCRdb table keeps only in-frame clones and is missing some. This sample has under 150,000 clones; about 91% occur once, and the top ten carry 1.5% to 2%. The entry originates in a study of T cell responses to AZD1222 COVID-19 vaccine. General study points: Repertoire collection took place solely once the T cell response had peaked. The CD4 TCRs associated with vaccination extended across spike and predominated at 160-218 and 743-854. White British people made up most donors, females outnumbered males, and clonal diversity was possibly underestimated. Unmutated regions of variants are reportedly targeted by nearly half of spike-specific TCRs.

The sequence was obtained from an adult who received the AZD1222 COVID-19 vaccine. V gene TRBV19 combines with J gene TRBJ2-7; TRBD2 might be the D (6 bases). The sample was peripheral blood, taken 28 days after the second AZD1222 dose. The CDR3 here is CASSRDLRYEQYV. DNA for the CDR3: TGTGCCAGTAGTCGGGACTTGCGCTACGAGCAGTACGTC.